Each of the 28 T cell receptor beta chains below was sequenced from the same sample in a study of OX40 agonist ivuxolimab in advanced cancers. Clones were sequenced by immunoSEQ multiplex PCR, and TCRdb holds only the in-frame ones, with some missing. The repertoire holds approximately 49,000 clones, with about 85% as singletons. The sample in question was CD4+ or CD8+ T cells sorted from blood, obtained in a trial of the OX40 agonist ivuxolimab. The receptors derive from an adult with an advanced solid tumor such as melanoma, head and neck, liver or kidney cancer.

The V gene is TRBV7-9, the J gene TRBJ2-3, with a tentative D call TRBD2 (7 bases). V lost 5 bases, J lost 4 bases, and 22 bases lay in between. The CDR3 spans 17 residues. Looked up from germline, CDR1 is SEHNR and CDR2 is FQNEAQ (reference sequence). CDR3 sequence (DNA): TGTGCCAGCAGCCCCCCGGAGAGGTGGGGGGGCGCAGATACGCAGTATTTT. Translation: CASSPPERWGGADTQYF.

This clone was detected a few times. The genes are TRBV7-9 and TRBJ2-3; D uncertain. CDR3 size: 15 residues. CDR1 is SEHNR and CDR2 is FQNEAQ in the germline V gene (reference sequence). V was trimmed by 5 bases and J by 3 bases, leaving 15 bases between them. The CDR3: CASSPSGTPTDTQYF. CDR3 coding DNA: TGTGCCAGCAGCCCGTCCGGCACCCCGACAGATACGCAGTATTTT.

Only one count was recorded for this clone. The chain has TRBV6-1 and TRBJ2-3, with 12 nucleotides matching TRBD1. V shed 4 bases and J 4 bases; nucleotides not matched to a gene: 6. Germline CDR1 and CDR2: MNHNS and SASEGT. This CDR3 is built from 16 residues. CDR3 nucleotides: TGTGCCAGCAGTGTAACCGGGACAGGGGGCGCAGATACGCAGTATTTT. Translating it yields CASSVTGTGGADTQYF.

This sequence joins TRBV7-9 and TRBJ2-7; D remains ambiguous. Germline assignment: CDR1 SEHNR and CDR2 FQNEAQ (reference sequence). Trimming took off 0 bases at V and 0 bases at J, with 3 bases between the two ends. The CDR3 consists of 13 residues. The CDR3, as DNA: TGTGCCAGCAGCTTAGCGTCCTCCTACGAGCAGTACTTC. Translated, it gives CASSLASSYEQYF.

This clone has just one count. The chain has TRBV5-1 and TRBJ2-1; 10 nucleotides align to TRBD2. Germline trimming cut 1 base from V and 5 bases from J; bases unmatched to any gene: 6. Germline V CDR1 and CDR2: SGHRS, YFSETQ. This CDR3 is built from 16 residues. CDR3 region: CASSLSGTSADNEQFF. The CDR3 nucleotides are TGCGCCAGCAGCTTGTCCGGGACTAGCGCAGACAATGAGCAGTTCTTC. The full variable domain, with the rest looked up from reference TRBV5-1 and TRBJ2-1, is KAGVTQTPRYLIKTRGQQVTLSCSPISGHRSVSWYQQTPGQGLQFLFEYFSETQRNKGNFPGRFSGRQFSNSRSEMNVSTLELGDSALYLCASSLSGTSADNEQFFGPGTRLTVL.

The chain has TRBV27 and TRBJ2-7; TRBD2 might be the D (6 bases). This CDR3 region has 15 residues. Germline values: CDR1 MNHEY, CDR2 SMNVEV (reference sequence). V was clipped by 6 bases and J by 0 bases, with 15 bases between them. The CDR3 coding sequence is TGTGCCAGCAGGAACGACGGGGGAGACTCCTACGAGCAGTACTTC. Its protein product is CASRNDGGDSYEQYF.

This sequence joins TRBV6-1 and TRBJ2-3; 11 bases line up with TRBD2. Per the germline V gene, CDR1 is MNHNS and CDR2 is SASEGT. CDR3 length: 18 amino acids. With V trimmed by 2 bases and J by 7 bases, 14 bases remained unmatched. The CDR3 sequence: CASSETSGLAELVNTQYF. In DNA form, the CDR3 reads TGTGCCAGCAGTGAAACATCGGGACTAGCGGAGTTAGTAAATACGCAGTATTTT.

The chain uses TRBV7-9 and TRBJ2-7; D tentatively fits TRBD1 or TRBD2 (5 bases each). Per the germline V gene, CDR1 is SEHNR and CDR2 is FQNEAQ (reference sequence). Trimming left V 10 bases short and J 5 bases short, with 15 bases between. CDR3 length: 12 amino acids. The CDR3 DNA reads as TGTGCCATCCTGCTGAGGGGCCACGAGCAGTACTTC. Translating gives CAILLRGHEQYF.

This chain joins TRBV7-9 and TRBJ2-5; TRBD1 is a possible D gene (6 bases). With the DNA end fitting TRBJ2-7 better, the J assignment may be wrong. CDR1 and CDR2 from the germline V gene are SEHNR and FQNEAQ (reference sequence). CDR3 size: 16 residues. CDR3 amino acids: CASSQKQGAVAYEQYF. The DNA for the CDR3 is TGTGCCAGCAGCCAAAAACAGGGAGCGGTGGCCTACGAGCAGTACTTC.

This rearrangement joins TRBV5-1 to TRBJ2-1; D is undetermined. CDR3 length: 11 residues. The germline V and J ends were trimmed by 2 bases and 10 bases, with 7 bases remaining between them. CDR1 and CDR2 (germline): SGHRS, YFSETQ. CDR3 DNA: TGCGCCAGCAGCTTCCAAAACGAGCAGTTCTTC. It specifies CASSFQNEQFF.

V and J are TRBV7-9 and TRBJ2-7; 12 nucleotides agree with TRBD1. J lost 6 bases, V lost 7 bases, and 13 bases had no gene match. Germline values: CDR1 SEHNR, CDR2 FQNEAQ (reference sequence). CDR3 length: 16 amino acids. CDR3 sequence reads: CASTSTGTGGVGEQYF. The CDR3 nucleotides read TGTGCCAGCACCTCAACGGGGACAGGGGGCGTCGGCGAGCAGTACTTC.

This chain links TRBV6-6 with TRBJ2-1; possible D gene TRBD1, 5 bases. Germline CDR1 is MNHNY and CDR2 is SVGAGI (reference sequence). The CDR3 has 11 amino acids. The ends were cut back, 5 bases at V and 7 bases at J, with 6 bases in the middle. CDR3 bases: TGTGCCAGCAGTAGGGGAAATGAGCAGTTCTTC. This translates into CASSRGNEQFF.

The chain uses TRBV2 and TRBJ2-5, with a tentative D call TRBD1 (5 bases). Deletions cut 4 bases from V and 1 base from J, with 16 bases between. This CDR3 comprises 16 residues. Germline CDR1 and CDR2: SNHLY and FYNNEI. The CDR3 bases are TGTGCCAGCAGTGCGTACACAGACAGTACCCAAGAGACCCAGTACTTC. It yields the protein CASSAYTDSTQETQYF. The variable domain in full, with the rest retrieved from reference TRBV2 and TRBJ2-5, is EPEVTQTPSHQVTQMGQEVILRCVPISNHLYFYWYRQILGQKVEFLVSFYNNEISEKSEIFDDQFSVERPDGSNFTLKIRSTKLEDSAMYFCASSAYTDSTQETQYFGPGTRLLVL.

CDR3 amino acids: CASSQVGVTEAFF. As DNA, the CDR3 is TGCGCCAGCAGCCAAGTGGGGGTGACTGAAGCTTTCTTT. The rearrangement uses TRBV4-1 and TRBJ1-1; TRBD1 might be the D (5 bases). The CDR3 is 13 amino acids. CDR1 MGHRA and CDR2 YSYEKL come from the germline V gene. Trimming cost V 1 base and J 5 bases, with 8 bases left between them.

The V call is TRBV15, the J call TRBJ1-3; no definite D call. In germline, CDR1 is LNHNV, CDR2 YYDKDF (reference sequence). V was clipped by 1 base and J by 1 base, with 14 bases between them. This CDR3 has 17 amino acids. The CDR3 region is CATSRALIGVSGNTIYF. In DNA form, the CDR3 reads TGTGCCACCAGCAGAGCCTTGATCGGGGTATCTGGAAACACCATATATTTT.

The V gene is TRBV27, the J gene TRBJ2-7; 10 nucleotides agree with TRBD2. CDR1 and CDR2 from the germline V gene are MNHEY and SMNVEV (reference sequence). The CDR3 extends over 14 amino acids. Unmatched junction bases numbered 6, after V lost 6 bases and J lost 4 bases. CDR3 sequence reads: CASSFGLAAYEQYF. As DNA, the CDR3 is TGTGCCAGCAGCTTTGGACTAGCGGCTTACGAGCAGTACTTC.

The rearrangement uses TRBV7-2 and TRBJ2-7, with 9 bases aligning to TRBD1. Germline-derived CDR1 and CDR2 are SGHTA and FQGNSA. The CDR3 extends over 16 amino acids. V shed 5 bases and J 0 bases; nucleotides not matched to a gene: 8. CDR3 in amino acids: CASSPTGQGSSYEQYF. The CDR3, as DNA: TGTGCCAGCAGCCCTACGGGACAGGGTAGCTCCTACGAGCAGTACTTC.

The rearrangement uses TRBV19 and TRBJ1-2, with D possibly being TRBD1 (5 bases). With 3 bases removed from V and 3 bases from J, the gap between germline ends came to 11 bases. Germline V gene sequence: CDR1 LNHDA, CDR2 SQIVND (reference sequence). This CDR3 is built from 14 residues. The CDR3 DNA sequence: TGTGCCAGTAGTATCGGGGGTCAGGACTATGGCTACACCTTC. It yields the protein CASSIGGQDYGYTF.

The V call is TRBV15, the J call TRBJ2-1; 9 bases agree with TRBD1. V lost 1 base, J lost 4 bases, and 5 bases stayed unmatched. Germline V gene data show CDR1 as LNHNV and CDR2 as YYDKDF (reference sequence). There are 16 residues in the CDR3. CDR3 region: CATSRAGQGLYNEQFF. The CDR3 DNA reads as TGTGCCACCAGCAGAGCGGGACAGGGTTTGTACAATGAGCAGTTCTTC.

The DNA for the CDR3 is TGTGCCAGTAGTAAGACTAGCGGGGACTCCTTTTACAATGAGCAGTTCTTC. Its protein is CASSKTSGDSFYNEQFF. The rearrangement joins TRBV19 to TRBJ2-1; TRBD2 aligns across 11 bases. This CDR3 region has 17 residues. Germline loops: CDR1 LNHDA, CDR2 SQIVND (reference sequence). V dropped 4 bases and J dropped 4; count of bases not matched to a gene: 9.

This sequence joins TRBV10-1 and TRBJ1-5; no clear D. V gave up 7 bases and J gave up 5 bases, with 18 bases separating them. This CDR3 has 15 amino acids. Germline V CDR1 and CDR2: WNHNN, SYGVQD (reference sequence). The CDR3 nucleotides are TGCGCCAGCATCCCAGTGGGCAGACCTTATCAGCCCCAGCATTTT. Translating gives CASIPVGRPYQPQHF.

This clone was detected once. The rearrangement uses TRBV7-9 and TRBJ1-4, with a tentative D call TRBD1 (5 bases). Trimming removed 4 bases at V and 6 bases at J, with 15 bases between. CDR1 and CDR2 (germline): SEHNR, FQNEAQ (reference sequence). The CDR3 totals 15 residues. CDR3 DNA sequence: TGTGCCAGCAGCTCCTCCGGGACGGTAGATGAAAAACTGTTTTTT. Translation: CASSSSGTVDEKLFF.

This clone turned up a few times. The rearrangement uses TRBV7-2 and TRBJ1-2, with unresolved D. Trimming removed 8 bases at V and 3 bases at J, with 7 bases between. The CDR3 covers 11 residues. CDR1 and CDR2 from the germline V gene are SGHTA and FQGNSA. CDR3 DNA: TGTGCCAGCCGGGGTGACTATGGCTACACCTTC. As protein: CASRGDYGYTF.

CDR3 region: CASSGLRSMNTEAFF. CDR3 DNA sequence: TGTGCCAGCAGCGGGCTCAGGTCCATGAACACTGAAGCTTTCTTT. The chain joins TRBV5-6 to TRBJ1-1; D remains ambiguous. The germline V gene encodes CDR1 SGHDT and CDR2 YYEEEE. The CDR3 has 15 amino acids. V shed 4 bases and J shed 0 bases, with 13 bases lying between them. Filled out from reference TRBV5-6 and TRBJ1-1, the complete variable domain reads DAGVTQSPTHLIKTRGQQVTLRCSPKSGHDTVSWYQQALGQGPQFIFQYYEEEERQRGNFPDRFSGHQFPNYSSELNVNALLLGDSALYLCASSGLRSMNTEAFFGQGTRLTVV.

This rearrangement joins TRBV27 to TRBJ2-3; 12 nucleotides match TRBD2. CDR3 length: 16 residues. Germline CDR1 reads MNHEY; CDR2 reads SMNVEV (reference sequence). Trimming at V came to 0 bases and at J to 6 bases, leaving 4 bases not matched to a gene. CDR3 sequence: CASSLSTSGRADTQYF. The CDR3 nucleotides are TGTGCCAGCAGTTTATCGACTAGCGGGAGAGCGGATACGCAGTATTTT.

The V and J genes are TRBV27 and TRBJ2-1; a possible D gene is TRBD2 (5 bases). Germline V gene data show CDR1 as MNHEY and CDR2 as SMNVEV (reference sequence). The CDR3 length is 14 residues. With 2 bases removed from V and 8 bases from J, the gap between germline ends came to 13 bases. The DNA of the CDR3 is TGTGCCAGCAGTTTAGAGGGCTGGAAGGATGAGCAGTTCTTC. Residues: CASSLEGWKDEQFF.

V usage is TRBV4-2 and J usage is TRBJ2-1, with TRBD2 matching over 9 bases. The length of the CDR3 is 15 residues. Trimming cost V 0 bases and J 6 bases; bases outside gene matches: 3. The germline gives CDR1 LGHNA, CDR2 YNFKEQ. The CDR3 protein is CASSQEGRGGNEQFF. In DNA form, the CDR3 reads TGTGCCAGCAGCCAAGAAGGGCGGGGGGGCAATGAGCAGTTCTTC.

CDR3 residues: CASKASGGHEQFF. The CDR3 nucleotides read TGTGCCAGCAAGGCTAGCGGGGGCCATGAGCAGTTCTTC. J is TRBJ2-1 and V is TRBV9, with 10 nucleotides matching TRBD2. V shed 6 bases, J shed 8 bases, and the junction held 5 bases outside the gene matches. This CDR3 contains 13 residues. The germline V gene has CDR1 SGDLS and CDR2 YYNGEE.